What follows describes a single TCR beta chain. This clone was picked up one time. Its specific antigen is unknown. Per-base quality was not reported, and no clone a single base away is much larger than it. The source of the sample is a study of blood T cell repertoires in COVID-19 (dated by TCRdb to the early 2020s). Turning to the overall study: The collaborator samples originated in the United States, Italy and Spain and spanned the acute and convalescent phases of COVID-19. Samples were obtained from the ongoing ImmuneRACE study (first 160 participants) and from about 1,300 subjects provided by 6 global collaborators. Deeply sampled blood TCRbeta repertoires from subjects exposed to, actively infected with, or recovered from COVID-19 were included in the dataset. The material from the prospective study consisted of cDNA or gDNA derived from T cells, B-cell-depleted T cells, or PBMCs. Where HLA class I and class II types were available, the types were taken from metadata supplied by the sample provider, not from assay-based typing. A de-identified subject ID, COVID-19 status, age in years and sex were almost always included in the sample metadata. The repertoires were made available in a free public database intended to serve as a resource for research on the immune response to SARS-CoV-2.

The paper as a whole reports these results and caveats: Clinical and demographic metadata were provided uncurated, with the amount varying by source and participant.

The CDR3 starts with the cysteine, ends with the phenylalanine, and has 13 residues. The kept DNA is CDR3 alone, 39 bases in frame from the first base. Ends trimmed: V by 3 bases, J by 14 bases; bases unmatched to a gene: 10. TCRbeta CDR3 regions were amplified from genomic DNA using the immunoSEQ Assay, a bias-controlled multiplex PCR. The authors processed their data as follows. Within the assay, amplification of reference gene primers was used to estimate how many nucleated cells each sample contained. To quantify the absolute abundance of each unique TCRbeta CDR3 rearrangement, sequence reads were collapsed and filtered. Productive Simpson clonality was computed per sample as the square root of Simpson's diversity index over productive rearrangements. In its TCRdb copy, this immuneACCESS table keeps in-frame sequences only and misses some clones. Where compared with another copy, unresolved V genes explain less than half of these, and the others have no known cause. V and J calls and clone size follow that table, whereas D and trimming were derived from the DNA. The sample data list around 140,000 clones, and roughly 90% of these were observed just once. The ten most abundant clones make up around 1.5% of the sample.

Collaborating institutions collected whole blood in K2EDTA tubes following their own protocols. For TCRbeta analysis, collaborators shipped samples in one of three forms: frozen whole blood, isolated PBMCs, or DNA extracted from either of those sample types. This TCR was sampled from a human donor in a cohort sampled during active COVID-19. The sequenced material came from peripheral blood. The V gene is TRBV12-3 or TRBV12-4 and the J gene is TRBJ2-1; TRBD2 matches 7 bases in the middle. The CDR3 in this case is CASSFPPAGKKFF. The DNA sequence is given as TGTGCCAGCAGTTTTCCCCCAGCGGGGAAGAAGTTCTTC.